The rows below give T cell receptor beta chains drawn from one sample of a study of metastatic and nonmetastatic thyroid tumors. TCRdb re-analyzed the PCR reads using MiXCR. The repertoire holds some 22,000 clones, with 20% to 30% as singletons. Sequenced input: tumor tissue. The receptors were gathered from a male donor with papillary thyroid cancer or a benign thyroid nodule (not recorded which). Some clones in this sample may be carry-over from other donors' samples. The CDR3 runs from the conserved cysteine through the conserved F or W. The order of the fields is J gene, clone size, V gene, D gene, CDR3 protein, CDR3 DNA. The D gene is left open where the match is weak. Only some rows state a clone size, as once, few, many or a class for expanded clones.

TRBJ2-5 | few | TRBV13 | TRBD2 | CASKIAGAVETQYF | TGTGCCAGCAAAATCGCGGGAGCAGTGGAGACCCAGTACTTC
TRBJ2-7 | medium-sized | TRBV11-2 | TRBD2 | CASSLASGDYEQYF | TGTGCCAGCAGCTTAGCAAGCGGGGACTACGAGCAGTACTTC
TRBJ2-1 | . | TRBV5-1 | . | CASSWGLINEQFF | TGCGCCAGCAGCTGGGGACTCATCAATGAGCAGTTCTTC
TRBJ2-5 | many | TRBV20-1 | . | CSAPQELYQETQYF | TGCAGTGCTCCACAGGAATTGTACCAAGAGACCCAGTACTTC
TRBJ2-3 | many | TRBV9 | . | CASSVMTDTQYF | TGTGCCAGCAGCGTAATGACAGATACGCAGTATTTT
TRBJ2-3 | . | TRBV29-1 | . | CSVSGGGLHTDTQYF | TGCAGCGTGTCCGGGGGCGGGCTCCACACAGATACGCAGTATTTT
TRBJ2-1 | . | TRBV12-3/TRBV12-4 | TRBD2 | CASWLAGGDNEQFF | TGTGCCAGCTGGCTAGCGGGAGGTGACAATGAGCAGTTCTTC
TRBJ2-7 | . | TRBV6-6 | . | CASSYRTTYEQYF | TGTGCCAGCAGTTACCGGACAACATACGAGCAGTACTTC
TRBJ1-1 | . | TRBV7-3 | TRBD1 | CASSTTGLTEAFF | TGTGCCAGCAGCACGACAGGGCTCACTGAAGCTTTCTTT
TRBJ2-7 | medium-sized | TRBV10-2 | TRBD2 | CASSDISGSYEQYF | TGCGCCAGCAGTGATATTAGCGGGAGTTACGAGCAGTACTTC
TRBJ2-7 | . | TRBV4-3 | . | CASSQEQFDEQYF | TGCGCCAGCAGCCAGGAGCAGTTCGACGAGCAGTACTTC
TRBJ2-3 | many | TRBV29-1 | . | CSVHPTGIDTQYF | TGCAGCGTTCATCCCACCGGTATCGATACGCAGTATTTT
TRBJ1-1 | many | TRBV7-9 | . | CASSFQAPGTTEAFF | TGTGCCAGCAGCTTCCAAGCGCCCGGAACCACTGAAGCTTTCTTT
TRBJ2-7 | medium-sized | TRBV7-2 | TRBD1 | CASSFDREYEQYF | TGTGCCAGCAGCTTCGACAGGGAGTACGAGCAGTACTTC
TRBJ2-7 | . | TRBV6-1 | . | CASSESTAYYQYF | TGTGCCAGCAGTGAATCGACAGCCTACTATCAGTACTTC
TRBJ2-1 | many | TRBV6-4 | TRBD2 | CASSELGGGYNEQFF | TGTGCCAGCAGCGAGCTCGGGGGGGGATACAATGAGCAGTTCTTC
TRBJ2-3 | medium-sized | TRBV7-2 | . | CASSPTAARQYF | TGTGCCAGCAGCCCCACCGCGGCACGGCAGTATTTT